Below are 32 T cell receptor beta chains sequenced from a single sample in a study of control samples from healthy donors and cancer patients. Sequencing used immunoSEQ multiplex PCR; TCRdb keeps in-frame clones, though not all of them. The sample carries 70,000 or so clones, roughly 94% recorded once. Sequenced: blood. These receptors came from a woman between 35 and 50 years old in good health.

This sequence joins TRBV5-6 and TRBJ2-2; 7 bases are shared with TRBD1. CDR1 is SGHDT and CDR2 is YYEEEE in the germline V gene. The V segment lost 4 bases and the J segment 2 bases; nucleotides outside the gene matches: 8. The length of the CDR3 is 16 residues. Here the CDR3 reads CASSPPVGGNTGELFF. The CDR3 bases are TGTGCCAGCAGCCCCCCGGTAGGGGGCAACACCGGGGAGCTGTTTTTT.

The V gene is TRBV28, the J gene TRBJ1-1; no clear D. CDR1 is MDHEN, CDR2 SYDVKM, per germline. This CDR3 has 13 residues. The V gene lost 7 bases and the J gene lost 2 bases, with 11 bases spanning the gap. The CDR3 region has the DNA TGTGCCAGCACCTTAGGGAGTAACACTGAAGCTTTCTTT. It codes for CASTLGSNTEAFF.

V gene TRBV5-8 combines with J gene TRBJ2-3; D is ambiguous. Trimming took 0 bases from V and 4 from J, leaving 15 bases between them. There are 16 residues in the CDR3. CDR1 is SGHTS, CDR2 YDEGEE, per germline. This CDR3 reads CASSLGQSTVPDTQYF. In nucleotides, the CDR3 is TGTGCCAGCAGCTTGGGGCAGTCAACTGTACCAGATACGCAGTATTTT.

This chain joins TRBV6-4 and TRBJ2-1; 7 bases match TRBD2. The J segment lost 0 bases and the V segment lost 6 bases, leaving 5 bases of the junction unmatched. Germline V gene lookup returns CDR1 MRHNA and CDR2 SNTAGT. The CDR3 is made up of 15 amino acids. The CDR3 is CASSNLAGSYNEQFF. As DNA, the CDR3 is TGTGCCAGCAGCAACTTAGCGGGCTCCTACAATGAGCAGTTCTTC.

The V call is TRBV5-6, the J call TRBJ2-3; 8 bases fit TRBD1. The CDR3 is made up of 15 amino acids. The V gene end was trimmed by 4 bases and the J gene end by 6 bases; junction bases not matched to a gene: 10. CDR1 SGHDT and CDR2 YYEEEE come from the germline V gene. CDR3 nucleotide sequence: TGTGCCAGCAGCCCGCAGGGGGCGGAGAGGGATACGCAGTATTTT. It codes for CASSPQGAERDTQYF.

The CDR3 DNA is TGTGCCAGCATGCAACCCAACACCGGGGAGCTGTTTTTT. Encoded protein: CASMQPNTGELFF. The gene calls are TRBV6-5 and TRBJ2-2; D is undetermined. CDR3 length equals 13 residues. The germline CDR1 and CDR2 sequences are MNHEY and SVGAGI. Trimming left V 7 bases short and J 2 bases short, with 8 bases between.

V usage is TRBV4-3 and J usage is TRBJ1-1; no firm D call. Germline V gene sequence: CDR1 LGHNA, CDR2 YSLEER. The CDR3 extends over 13 amino acids. V was cut by 2 bases and J by 7 bases, with 11 bases left in between. In DNA form, the CDR3 reads TGCGCCAGCAGCCAATCTGGAAGAAGTGAAGCTTTCTTT. This translates into CASSQSGRSEAFF.

The V call is TRBV7-9, the J call TRBJ1-2, with D unclear. CDR1 and CDR2 (germline): SEHNR, FQNEAQ (reference sequence). This CDR3 is 13 amino acids long. Between the trimmed V and J ends, which lost 3 bases and 5 bases, there was a span of 10 bases. The CDR3 sequence is CASSLSRLYGYTF. CDR3 coding DNA: TGTGCCAGCAGCTTGAGCCGCCTGTATGGCTACACCTTC.

The chain employs TRBV6-6 and TRBJ1-4; D call uncertain. CDR1 is MNHNY, CDR2 SVGAGI, per germline (reference sequence). The CDR3 covers 13 residues. With 8 bases removed from V and 12 bases from J, the gap between germline ends came to 19 bases. The CDR3 sequence is CASLQSVATQLFF. As DNA, the CDR3 is TGTGCCAGCCTCCAATCCGTCGCCACCCAACTGTTTTTT.

The gene calls are TRBV4-3 and TRBJ1-6; TRBD1 aligns across 8 bases. CDR3 size: 16 residues. Per germline, CDR1 LGHNA and CDR2 YSLEER. Losses at the gene ends were 2 bases for V and 8 bases for J; bases not matched to a gene: 8. The CDR3 loop is CASSQSHRGVDSPLHF. The CDR3 DNA reads TGCGCCAGCAGCCAATCACACAGGGGGGTTGATTCACCCCTCCACTTT.

This clone has just a few counts. The chain couples TRBV20-1 to TRBJ1-1, with a possible D match to TRBD1 (5 bases). Germline V gene sequence: CDR1 DFQATT, CDR2 SNEGSKA (reference sequence). The CDR3 loop spans 11 amino acids. The V end was cut by 5 bases, the J end by 7 bases, with 11 bases between. DNA for the CDR3: TGCAGTGCTTCTGGACACCATGAAGCTTTCTTT. Protein sequence: CSASGHHEAFF.

The V and J genes are TRBV19 and TRBJ1-5, with D possibly being TRBD1 (5 bases). The CDR3 is made up of 13 amino acids. The V and J ends lost 3 bases and 5 bases respectively, with 8 bases between them. Germline V gene data show CDR1 as LNHDA and CDR2 as SQIVND (reference sequence). The CDR3: CASSIQGDQPQHF. The DNA for the CDR3 is TGTGCCAGTAGTATCCAGGGTGATCAGCCCCAGCATTTT.

The rearrangement joins TRBV7-2 to TRBJ2-5; D remains unclear. V dropped 5 bases and J dropped 3 bases, with 16 bases sitting between them. The germline CDR1 and CDR2 sequences are SGHTA and FQGNSA. The CDR3 loop spans 15 amino acids. CDR3: CASSKPGQAKETQYF. The CDR3 DNA is TGTGCCAGCAGCAAGCCCGGGCAAGCGAAAGAGACCCAGTACTTC.

The chain links TRBV19 to TRBJ2-7; 10 bases are shared with TRBD1. This CDR3 has 14 residues. The junction had 4 bases not matched to a gene; V was cut back by 4 bases and J by 4 bases. CDR1 is LNHDA and CDR2 is SQIVND in the germline V gene (reference sequence). In DNA form, the CDR3 reads TGTGCCAGTAGTACGGGACAGGGGCGGTACGAGCAGTACTTC. This gives the protein CASSTGQGRYEQYF. The variable domain in full, completed from reference TRBV19 and TRBJ2-7, reads DGGITQSPKYLFRKEGQNVTLSCEQNLNHDAMYWYRQDPGQGLRLIYYSQIVNDFQKGDIAEGYSVSREKKESFPLTVTSAQKNPTAFYLCASSTGQGRYEQYFGPGTRLTVT.

The chain joins TRBV4-2 to TRBJ1-2, with D possibly matching TRBD1 (6 bases). From germline, CDR1 is LGHNA and CDR2 YNFKEQ. The CDR3 has 16 residues. V lost 6 bases to trimming and J lost 0 bases, with 17 bases between them. CDR3 amino acids: CASRPDGTLTNYGYTF. The CDR3 DNA reads as TGTGCCAGCAGGCCAGACGGGACACTTACTAACTATGGCTACACCTTC.

V gene TRBV28 combines with J gene TRBJ1-1; no firm D call. Trimming took off 8 bases at V and 1 base at J, with 8 bases between the two ends. The CDR3 contains 12 residues. Looked up from germline, CDR1 is MDHEN and CDR2 is SYDVKM. Here the CDR3 reads CASAVWNTEAFF. CDR3 in DNA: TGTGCCAGCGCAGTATGGAACACTGAAGCTTTCTTT.

V and J are TRBV30 and TRBJ1-2, with 10 bases matching TRBD1. V dropped 5 bases and J dropped 6; count of bases not matched to a gene: 6. CDR1 is GTSNPN, CDR2 SVGIG, per germline (reference sequence). The CDR3 is 13 amino acids. CDR3: CAWRRTGGNGYTF. The CDR3 DNA reads TGTGCCTGGCGACGGACAGGGGGGAATGGCTACACCTTC. The entire variable domain, with the rest obtained from reference TRBV30 and TRBJ1-2, is as follows: SQTIHQWPATLVQPVGSPLSLECTVEGTSNPNLYWYRQAAGRGLQLLFYSVGIGQISSEVPQNLSASRPQDRQFILSSKKLLLSDSGFYLCAWRRTGGNGYTFGSGTRLTVV.

The rearrangement links TRBV27 to TRBJ2-7; D is possibly TRBD1 (6 bases). The CDR3 has 14 amino acids. Germline CDR1 MNHEY, CDR2 SMNVEV (reference sequence). V was shortened by 5 bases and J by 4 bases, with 15 bases between the two germline ends. The CDR3 loop is CASSLQGRMYEQYF. The CDR3 DNA follows: TGTGCCAGCAGTCTACAGGGTCGGATGTACGAGCAGTACTTC.

V gene TRBV29-1 combines with J gene TRBJ1-2; D may be TRBD1 (6 bases). Germline CDR1 and CDR2: SQVTM and ANQGSEA. V shed 1 base and J shed 7 bases, with 10 bases lying between them. This CDR3 region has 12 residues. The CDR3: CSVEGRGGGYTF. CDR3 coding DNA: TGCAGCGTTGAAGGCAGGGGCGGTGGCTACACCTTC.

The chain has TRBV2 and TRBJ1-4; D gene unclear. The CDR3 contains 15 residues. Germline CDR1 and CDR2: SNHLY and FYNNEI. Trimming left V 3 bases short and J 7 bases short, with 15 bases between. Written as DNA, the CDR3 is TGTGCCAGCAGTGATCTGGAGTTATACGGTGAAAAACTGTTTTTT. This codes for CASSDLELYGEKLFF.

The J gene is TRBJ2-5, the V gene TRBV18; 8 bases line up with TRBD2. This CDR3 is 19 amino acids long. V was clipped by 2 bases and J by 5 bases; unmatched bases: 19. CDR1 is KGHSH and CDR2 is LQKENI in the germline V gene. The CDR3: CASSPYSAGAGGRAETQYF. Here the CDR3 DNA reads TGTGCCAGCTCACCATATTCGGCTGGTGCGGGAGGAAGGGCGGAGACCCAGTACTTC.

The DNA for the CDR3 is TGTGCCAGCAGCCCCCGACGGGAAAACACAGATACGCAGTATTTT. This encodes CASSPRRENTDTQYF. The V and J genes are TRBV11-3 and TRBJ2-3, with D perhaps TRBD2 (5 bases). CDR3 length equals 15 residues. Germline V CDR1 and CDR2: SGHNT, YENEEA. The V end lost 5 bases, the J end lost 2 bases, and 14 bases lay between the germline ends.

This clone was detected once. The V and J genes are TRBV9 and TRBJ1-1, with no clear D. The CDR3 runs to 12 residues. V gave up 2 bases and J gave up 3 bases, with 5 bases separating them. Germline V lookup: CDR1 SGDLS, CDR2 YYNGEE. The CDR3 loop reads CASSVRDTEAFF. The CDR3 bases are TGTGCCAGCAGCGTGAGAGACACTGAAGCTTTCTTT.

The CDR3 sequence is CASSPTSGRATNDGELFF. Here the CDR3 DNA reads TGTGCCAGCAGCCCTACTAGCGGGAGGGCCACGAATGACGGGGAGCTGTTTTTT. V and J are TRBV7-9 and TRBJ2-2; 13 nucleotides match TRBD2. Germline values: CDR1 SEHNR, CDR2 FQNEAQ (reference sequence). The CDR3 is 18 amino acids. Trimming took 5 bases from V and 7 from J; bases not matched to a gene: 13. The full variable domain, rest sourced from reference TRBV7-9 and TRBJ2-2, is DTGVSQNPRHKITKRGQNVTFRCDPISEHNRLYWYRQTLGQGPEFLTYFQNEAQLEKSRLLSDRFSAERPKGSFSTLEIQRTEQGDSAMYLCASSPTSGRATNDGELFFGEGSRLTVL.

The rearrangement uses TRBV6-2 or TRBV6-3 and TRBJ1-4; tentative D call: TRBD1 (5 bases). The length of the CDR3 is 14 residues. With 4 bases removed from V and 5 bases from J, the gap between germline ends came to 11 bases. The germline CDR1 and CDR2 sequences are MNHEY and SVGEGT. In nucleotides, the CDR3 is TGTGCCAGCAGTTCCGACAGTCCCAATGAAAAACTGTTTTTT. It codes for CASSSDSPNEKLFF.

This clone was counted a single time. The CDR3 here is CASSQLGDPSFFNEQFF. The CDR3 DNA reads as TGTGCCAGCAGCCAGCTAGGGGATCCCTCTTTTTTCAATGAGCAGTTCTTC. This sequence joins TRBV7-8 and TRBJ2-1; possible D gene TRBD1, 5 bases. The V gene lost 5 bases and the J gene lost 6 bases, with 23 bases spanning the gap. Germline V CDR1 and CDR2: SGHVS, FQNEAQ. The CDR3 is made up of 17 amino acids.

The chain couples TRBV4-1 to TRBJ1-4; no definite D call. CDR3 length: 15 residues. Trimming removed 5 bases from V and 7 bases from J, with 17 bases in between. Germline V gene sequence: CDR1 MGHRA, CDR2 YSYEKL. In nucleotides, the CDR3 is TGCGCCAGCAGCTTCGACGGGCCAGTGGGTGAAAAACTGTTTTTT. Protein: CASSFDGPVGEKLFF.

The chain joins TRBV6-5 to TRBJ1-1; D gene ambiguous. The CDR3 runs to 13 residues. CDR1 MNHEY and CDR2 SVGAGI come from the germline V gene. V was pared by 1 base and J by 0 bases, with 3 bases between. This CDR3 is CASSYLVNTEAFF. DNA of the CDR3: TGTGCCAGCAGTTACTTGGTGAACACTGAAGCTTTCTTT.

The gene calls are TRBV7-2 and TRBJ2-7; D gene ambiguous. Trimming pared 2 bases from V and 1 base from J, leaving 6 bases between. The CDR3 consists of 13 residues. From germline, CDR1 is SGHTA and CDR2 FQGNSA. CDR3 in amino acids: CASSLISSYEQYF. The CDR3 DNA is TGTGCCAGCAGCTTAATTTCTTCCTACGAGCAGTACTTC. Filled out from reference TRBV7-2 and TRBJ2-7, the complete variable domain reads GAGVSQSPSNKVTEKGKDVELRCDPISGHTALYWYRQSLGQGLEFLIYFQGNSAPDKSGLPSDRFSAERTGGSVSTLTIQRTQQEDSAVYLCASSLISSYEQYFGPGTRLTVT.

This clone was seen a few times. The sample carries other DNA sequences with the same CDR3. Here the CDR3 reads CASSPGSDYGYTF. The CDR3 DNA follows: TGTGCCAGCAGCCCGGGGTCCGACTATGGCTACACCTTC. The rearrangement uses TRBV6-5 and TRBJ1-2, with D unresolved. Germline V gene sequence: CDR1 MNHEY, CDR2 SVGAGI. The ends were cut back, 6 bases at V and 3 bases at J, with 11 bases in the middle. The CDR3 has 13 amino acids.

The gene calls are TRBV10-1 and TRBJ2-1; 10 nucleotides line up with TRBD2. From germline, CDR1 is WNHNN and CDR2 SYGVQD (reference sequence). V was clipped by 6 bases and J by 2 bases; unmatched bases: 4. The CDR3 is 15 amino acids. DNA for the CDR3: TGCGCCAGCAGCATAGCGGGAGGCACCTACAATGAGCAGTTCTTC. It yields the protein CASSIAGGTYNEQFF.

The rearrangement uses TRBV4-1 and TRBJ2-5, with a tentative D call TRBD2 (5 bases). Germline V gene data show CDR1 as MGHRA and CDR2 as YSYEKL. With 4 bases removed from V and 3 bases from J, the gap between germline ends came to 12 bases. This CDR3 has 14 amino acids. The CDR3 DNA is TGCGCCAGCAGCCCGCGAGACGGGAAAGAGACCCAGTACTTC. As protein: CASSPRDGKETQYF.